This TCR beta chain was sequenced during a study of T cell repertoires in cytomegalovirus infection. The overall study: An indication of both CMV infection and matching HLA type came from public TCR beta signatures.

MiXCR, run by TCRdb on the reads, gives a single entry per CDR3 protein. Of 350,000 to 450,000 distinct CDR3 sequences listed, about a sixth are singletons. This clonotype was seen a handful of times. Its target is unknown. Study observations and caveats: Across the ex vivo response, the dominant clonotypes were HLA-C-restricted CMV-specific TCR beta clonotypes.

The CDR3 is 15 residues long. The V gene's germline CDR1 is DFQATT and CDR2 SNEGSKA (reference sequence). Trimming left V 5 bases short and J 5 bases short, with 19 bases between. The sequenced material came from PBMCs. The chain combines TRBV20-1 with TRBJ1-5; a weak D match, TRBD1 (5 bases). This receptor was obtained from a human donor in good health (CMV status not recorded). Some clones in this sample may be carry-over from other donors' samples. CDR3 DNA: TGCAGTGCTGGACCGGGACCGGGTGGGGATCAGCCCCAGCATTTT. Amino acid sequence: CSAGPGPGGDQPQHF.